Below, 30 T cell receptor beta chains from the same sample are listed, as sequenced in a study of cytomegalovirus exposure and HLA in healthy donors. Researchers ran the PCR with 60 Vbeta and 13 Jbeta primers. Only in-frame clones appear in the TCRdb table, and some are missing; sequencing was by immunoSEQ multiplex PCR. Of about 130,000 clones detected, 82% appear once; the ten largest clones hold roughly 7.8%. The sample was PBMCs. The source of these receptors is a woman between 45 and 65 years old in good health and CMV-seropositive.

The chain joins TRBV11-1 to TRBJ2-1, with D possibly being TRBD1 (6 bases). The V gene lost 1 base and the J gene lost 6 bases, with 7 bases spanning the gap. The CDR3 extends over 13 amino acids. Per germline, CDR1 SGHAT and CDR2 FQDESV (reference sequence). The CDR3 loop is CASSLGGGNEQFF. DNA of the CDR3: TGTGCCAGCAGCTTAGGAGGGGGCAATGAGCAGTTCTTC.

J is TRBJ2-5 and V is TRBV18, with TRBD1 matching 7 bases. J was trimmed by 5 bases and V by 6 bases; bases with no gene match: 9. Looked up from germline, CDR1 is KGHSH and CDR2 is LQKENI. The CDR3 extends over 14 amino acids. The CDR3, as DNA: TGTGCCAGCTCCCCAGGGCAGGGGGATGAGACCCAGTACTTC. Amino acids: CASSPGQGDETQYF.

The chain joins TRBV5-8 to TRBJ2-3; D may be TRBD1 (6 bases). V dropped 4 bases and J dropped 0 bases, with 12 bases sitting between them. Looked up from germline, CDR1 is SGHTS and CDR2 is YDEGEE. This CDR3 spans 15 amino acids. The CDR3, as DNA: TGTGCCAGCAGCCTCCAGGGGCGTAGCACAGATACGCAGTATTTT. Its protein product is CASSLQGRSTDTQYF.

This clone was seen more than once but under ten times. Germline and junction disagree at one end, which may indicate a read error. V is TRBV7-7 and J is TRBJ2-2; TRBD1 is a possible D gene (6 bases). The CDR3 totals 14 residues. Germline CDR1 reads SSHAT; CDR2 reads FNYEAQ (reference sequence). CDR3 region: CASSRTAYTGELFF. In DNA form, the CDR3 reads TGTGCTAGCAGCCGGACAGCGTACACCGGGGAGCTGTTTTTT.

The chain recombines TRBV20-1 with TRBJ1-2; 8 bases line up with TRBD1. Germline-derived CDR1 and CDR2 are DFQATT and SNEGSKA (reference sequence). Trimming took 6 bases from V and 8 from J; bases not matched to a gene: 5. This CDR3 is 11 amino acids long. CDR3 nucleotides: TGCAGTGCCGGCAGGGGGCGCGGCTACACCTTC. Encoded protein: CSAGRGRGYTF.

Comments on this clone: Mismatch with germline at one junction end may stem from a read error. The rearrangement links TRBV2 to TRBJ2-6, with 9 bases lining up with TRBD1. CDR3 size: 18 residues. Germline loops: CDR1 SNHLY, CDR2 FYNNEI. This CDR3 is CASKAGTGILSGANGLTF. As DNA, the CDR3 is TGTGCCAGCAAGGCAGGGACAGGGATCCTCTCTGGGGCCAACGGCCTGACTTTC.

The V gene is TRBV6-5, the J gene TRBJ2-2; the match to TRBD1 covers 8 bases. This CDR3 comprises 16 residues. Germline V lookup: CDR1 MNHEY, CDR2 SVGAGI. V shed 4 bases and J 5 bases; nucleotides not matched to a gene: 9. This CDR3 reads CASSLDRALVTGELFF. The CDR3 DNA is TGTGCCAGCAGTTTGGACAGGGCCCTTGTGACCGGGGAGCTGTTTTTT.

This clone occurred a few times. The chain combines TRBV5-1 with TRBJ1-4; weak D call: TRBD1 (5 bases). The germline V and J ends were trimmed by 5 bases and 3 bases, with 14 bases remaining between them. This CDR3 is built from 15 residues. CDR1 SGHRS and CDR2 YFSETQ come from the germline V gene. The CDR3 region has the DNA TGCGCCAGCAGTCGACAGCGAGAACCTAATGAAAAACTGTTTTTT. Its translation: CASSRQREPNEKLFF.

The chain uses TRBV7-9 and TRBJ2-7, with a weak D call TRBD2 (7 bases). Germline loops: CDR1 SEHNR, CDR2 FQNEAQ (reference sequence). Trimming stripped 11 bases from V and 0 bases from J, with 14 bases between. The CDR3 sequence is 13 residues long. The CDR3 loop reads CAVGGASSYEQYF. The DNA for the CDR3 is TGTGCCGTGGGGGGGGCGAGCTCCTACGAGCAGTACTTC. Full variable domain (outside the CDR3, taken from reference TRBV7-9 and TRBJ2-7): DTGVSQNPRHKITKRGQNVTFRCDPISEHNRLYWYRQTLGQGPEFLTYFQNEAQLEKSRLLSDRFSAERPKGSFSTLEIQRTEQGDSAMYLCAVGGASSYEQYFGPGTRLTVT.

This clone has only a few counts. The J gene is TRBJ1-1, the V gene TRBV7-9; 7 bases line up with TRBD1. V gave up 5 bases and J gave up 5 bases; unmatched junction bases: 8. The germline gives CDR1 SEHNR, CDR2 FQNEAQ (reference sequence). CDR3 length equals 14 residues. In DNA form, the CDR3 reads TGTGCCAGCAGCCCCCCGACAGGGAGGACTGAAGCTTTCTTT. Translation: CASSPPTGRTEAFF.

The chain uses TRBV18 and TRBJ2-1; 7 bases map to TRBD1. The CDR3 contains 13 residues. The ends lost 3 bases at V and 7 bases at J; junction bases unmatched: 3. Germline CDR1 and CDR2: KGHSH and LQKENI. This chain's CDR3 is CASSPLQGNEQFF. CDR3 nucleotide sequence: TGTGCCAGCTCACCGTTACAGGGGAATGAGCAGTTCTTC.

This clone has more than one count but fewer than ten. This chain connects TRBV2 to TRBJ1-6, with TRBD1 as a possible D gene (5 bases). Per the germline V gene, CDR1 is SNHLY and CDR2 is FYNNEI. CDR3 length: 15 amino acids. Deletions cut 2 bases from V and 5 bases from J, with 10 bases between. In DNA form, the CDR3 reads TGTGCCAGCAGTGAAAGGGGCAGGGATAATTCACCCCTCCACTTT. Translation: CASSERGRDNSPLHF.

CDR3 DNA sequence: TGTGCCAGCAGCGCGACCCCCGGGACAGACTATGGCTACACCTTC. This codes for CASSATPGTDYGYTF. V is TRBV9 and J is TRBJ1-2; 7 bases align to TRBD1. Germline CDR1 and CDR2: SGDLS and YYNGEE. This CDR3 has 15 amino acids. Germline trimming cut 3 bases from V and 3 bases from J; bases unmatched to any gene: 8.

The gene calls are TRBV5-4 and TRBJ1-1, with 10 positions matching TRBD1. Germline V gene sequence: CDR1 SGHNT, CDR2 YYREEE (reference sequence). The CDR3 totals 16 residues. Germline trimming cut 4 bases from V and 2 bases from J; bases unmatched to any gene: 8. In nucleotides, the CDR3 is TGTGCCAGCAGCCCAAGACAGGGGGCTGGAAACACTGAAGCTTTCTTT. This encodes CASSPRQGAGNTEAFF. The full variable domain, rest sourced from reference TRBV5-4 and TRBJ1-1, is ETGVTQSPTHLIKTRGQQVTLRCSSQSGHNTVSWYQQALGQGPQFIFQYYREEENGRGNFPPRFSGLQFPNYSSELNVNALELDDSALYLCASSPRQGAGNTEAFFGQGTRLTVV.

This chain connects TRBV28 to TRBJ1-1; the match to TRBD1 covers 8 bases. The CDR3 consists of 13 residues. Germline CDR1 is MDHEN and CDR2 is SYDVKM. V shed 6 bases and J 6 bases; nucleotides not matched to a gene: 6. The CDR3 loop is CASSSGQGSEAFF. As DNA, the CDR3 is TGTGCCAGCAGCTCAGGACAGGGATCTGAAGCTTTCTTT.

The chain uses TRBV10-3 and TRBJ1-5; D may be TRBD1 (5 bases). The CDR3 runs 13 residues. Trimming removed 4 bases at V and 5 bases at J, with 9 bases between. CDR1 is ENHRY, CDR2 SYGVKD, per germline. CDR3 sequence: CAISVGGDQPQHF. In DNA, the CDR3 is TGTGCCATCAGTGTCGGAGGGGATCAGCCCCAGCATTTT.

This chain uses TRBV29-1 with TRBJ1-1, with D unclear. CDR1 is SQVTM, CDR2 ANQGSEA, per germline. The CDR3 is 11 residues long. V lost 4 bases and J lost 1, with 4 bases in between. CDR3 sequence (DNA): TGCAGCGTTGCCAGGAACACTGAAGCTTTCTTT. Amino acids: CSVARNTEAFF. Full variable domain (rest looked up from reference TRBV29-1 and TRBJ1-1): SAVISQKPSRDICQRGTSLTIQCQVDSQVTMMFWYRQQPGQSLTLIATANQGSEATYESGFVIDKFPISRPNLTFSTLTVSNMSPEDSSIYLCSVARNTEAFFGQGTRLTVV.

The chain links TRBV19 to TRBJ1-5; 8 bases are shared with TRBD1. Trimming removed 1 base from V and 7 bases from J; junction bases left unmatched: 12. Germline loops: CDR1 LNHDA, CDR2 SQIVND (reference sequence). The CDR3 is 17 amino acids. The CDR3 DNA reads as TGTGCCAGTAGTATAGGGCCGATGACAGGGGAACGGCAGCCCCAGCATTTT. As protein: CASSIGPMTGERQPQHF.

V and J are TRBV10-3 and TRBJ1-6; D possibly corresponds to TRBD1 (6 bases). V lost 10 bases, J lost 0 bases, and 22 bases lay in between. The length of the CDR3 is 18 residues. Germline V gene sequence: CDR1 ENHRY, CDR2 SYGVKD. The CDR3 DNA follows: TGTGCCACCTCCGGTGAGGGGGTCGCGAGCTCCTATAATTCACCCCTCCACTTT. Residues: CATSGEGVASSYNSPLHF.

CDR3 sequence: CASSPAGGTGGREQYF. The DNA for the CDR3 is TGTGCCAGCAGCCCCGCTGGCGGGACAGGGGGGCGCGAGCAGTACTTC. The rearrangement joins TRBV6-6 to TRBJ2-7, with 11 bases fitting TRBD1. The CDR3 is made up of 16 amino acids. J gave up 6 bases and V 6 bases, and 13 bases lay outside the gene matches. Germline V lookup: CDR1 MNHNY, CDR2 SVGAGI (reference sequence).

The rearrangement uses TRBV18 and TRBJ2-5, with TRBD2 identical over 14 bases. In germline, CDR1 is KGHSH, CDR2 LQKENI. J lost 4 bases, V lost 5 bases, and 3 bases had no gene match. The CDR3 contains 15 residues. CDR3 sequence (DNA): TGTGCCAGCTCAACTGGACTAGCGGGAGGAGAGACCCAGTACTTC. Its translation is CASSTGLAGGETQYF.

The chain links TRBV7-2 to TRBJ2-7, with 10 bases matching TRBD2. CDR3 length: 14 residues. The ends lost 4 bases at V and 7 bases at J; junction bases unmatched: 7. CDR1 SGHTA and CDR2 FQGNSA come from the germline V gene. Here the CDR3 DNA reads TGTGCCAGCAGCTGGCTGGGGACTAGCGCAGAGCAGTACTTC. Encoded protein: CASSWLGTSAEQYF.

The chain joins TRBV30 to TRBJ1-6; TRBD1 is a possible D gene (6 bases). Germline V CDR1 and CDR2: GTSNPN, SVGIG (reference sequence). V shed 1 base and J shed 15 bases, with 10 bases lying between them. The CDR3 runs to 11 residues. CDR3 residues: CAWSAMDSLHF. CDR3 coding DNA: TGTGCCTGGAGTGCGATGGACAGCCTCCACTTT.

Details on this clone: One end of the junction does not line up with germline, which may come from a read error. V is TRBV11-2 and J is TRBJ2-2; 14 nucleotides agree with TRBD2. CDR3 length: 15 residues. CDR1 and CDR2 (germline): SGHAT, FQNNGV. The CDR3, as DNA: TGTGCCAGCAGCGCTGGACTAGCGGGAGGTACGGGAGCTGTTTTT. Its protein is CASSAGLAGGTGAVF.

The V call is TRBV19, the J call TRBJ1-1; D may be TRBD1 (5 bases). CDR3 size: 14 residues. V was pared by 3 bases and J by 1 base, with 9 bases between. CDR1 is LNHDA, CDR2 SQIVND, per germline (reference sequence). The CDR3 DNA sequence: TGTGCCAGTAGTATTTGGGGCGGGAACACTGAAGCTTTCTTT. It codes for CASSIWGGNTEAFF.

This chain joins TRBV27 and TRBJ2-1; 8 nucleotides line up with TRBD2. With 5 bases clipped from V and 7 bases from J, the junction kept 7 bases outside the gene matches. The germline V gene has CDR1 MNHEY and CDR2 SMNVEV (reference sequence). This CDR3 is 14 amino acids long. CDR3 protein: CASSRGGGKNEQFF. CDR3 bases: TGTGCCAGCAGTCGGGGGGGAGGGAAAAATGAGCAGTTCTTC.

The chain has TRBV29-1 and TRBJ2-1; tentatively, D is TRBD2 (6 bases). Trimming pared 4 bases from V and 3 bases from J, leaving 22 bases between. Per the germline V gene, CDR1 is SQVTM and CDR2 is ANQGSEA. The CDR3 sequence is 17 residues long. This CDR3 reads CSVVRRGGGANYNEQFF. In DNA, the CDR3 is TGCAGCGTTGTCAGGCGTGGTGGCGGGGCAAACTACAATGAGCAGTTCTTC.

This clone was observed once. V gene TRBV29-1 combines with J gene TRBJ2-5; TRBD1 aligns across 7 bases. The CDR3 extends over 12 amino acids. Germline CDR1 and CDR2: SQVTM and ANQGSEA. V was pared by 3 bases and J by 4 bases, with 2 bases of the junction left unmatched. The CDR3 coding sequence is TGCAGCGTTGAGAACAGGGGAGAGACCCAGTACTTC. Translating gives CSVENRGETQYF.

This clone was observed a few times. The rearrangement links TRBV19 to TRBJ1-4; TRBD1 matches 9 bases. CDR1 and CDR2 from the germline V gene are LNHDA and SQIVND (reference sequence). This CDR3 region has 14 residues. V trimming: 6 bases; J trimming: 7 bases; junction bases outside the gene matches: 6. CDR3 amino acids: CASSSTGGVEKLFF. CDR3 DNA: TGTGCCAGTAGCTCGACAGGGGGGGTTGAAAAACTGTTTTTT. The entire variable domain, with the rest obtained from reference TRBV19 and TRBJ1-4, is as follows: DGGITQSPKYLFRKEGQNVTLSCEQNLNHDAMYWYRQDPGQGLRLIYYSQIVNDFQKGDIAEGYSVSREKKESFPLTVTSAQKNPTAFYLCASSSTGGVEKLFFGSGTQLSVL.

This clone was detected once. The chain has TRBV30 and TRBJ2-5; D might be TRBD2 (6 bases). The CDR3 spans 14 residues. V was trimmed by 0 bases and J by 5 bases, leaving 13 bases between them. Germline V gene sequence: CDR1 GTSNPN, CDR2 SVGIG (reference sequence). The CDR3 DNA sequence: TGTGCCTGGAGTGTCGGCGGGAATATGGAGACCCAGTACTTC. This gives the protein CAWSVGGNMETQYF.